These 6 T cell receptor beta chains were all obtained from the same sample, sequenced in a study of radiation and T cells in renal cell carcinoma. The data were produced by immunoSEQ multiplex PCR, yet TCRdb's version contains in-frame clones alone and is incomplete. The data contain around 64,000 clones, approximately 84% of them seen just once; the ten biggest clones take up about 7.3%. The time point: baseline pretreatment blood. The sample's treatment: 15 Gy SBRT to primary tumor, nephrectomy 4 weeks later. This specimen consisted of blood, obtained from a patient whose treatment included radiotherapy and nephrectomy. The receptor source for this set is a man aged 55-75 years with renal cell carcinoma.

The chain couples TRBV19 to TRBJ2-2; the D gene is possibly TRBD1 (6 bases). Trimming removed 9 bases at V and 7 bases at J, with 24 bases between. The CDR3 runs to 16 residues. CDR1 and CDR2 (germline): LNHDA, SQIVND (reference sequence). CDR3 residues: CASTYWGRGLGGELFF. DNA for the CDR3: TGTGCCAGCACCTATTGGGGCAGGGGCCTGGGCGGGGAGCTGTTTTTT.

V gene TRBV7-9 combines with J gene TRBJ1-5, with D unresolved. The CDR3 totals 15 residues. Germline V CDR1 and CDR2: SEHNR, FQNEAQ (reference sequence). The ends were cut back, 5 bases at V and 2 bases at J, with 13 bases in the middle. CDR3 DNA: TGTGCCAGCAGCAAAGGCGGCGGGGGCAATCAGCCCCAGCATTTT. This gives the protein CASSKGGGGNQPQHF.

In DNA form, the CDR3 reads TGTGCCAGTAGTTGGACAGGGAATTCACCCCTCCACTTT. It is translated as CASSWTGNSPLHF. The chain joins TRBV19 to TRBJ1-6; 8 bases are shared with TRBD1. Trimming at V came to 5 bases and at J to 7 bases, leaving 1 base not matched to a gene. This CDR3 comprises 13 residues. CDR1 is LNHDA and CDR2 is SQIVND in the germline V gene (reference sequence). Full variable domain (missing parts from reference TRBV19 and TRBJ1-6): DGGITQSPKYLFRKEGQNVTLSCEQNLNHDAMYWYRQDPGQGLRLIYYSQIVNDFQKGDIAEGYSVSREKKESFPLTVTSAQKNPTAFYLCASSWTGNSPLHFGNGTRLTVT.

The J gene is TRBJ1-1, the V gene TRBV6-5, with D maybe TRBD1 (6 bases). This CDR3 comprises 16 residues. CDR1 is MNHEY and CDR2 is SVGAGI in the germline V gene. V gave up 2 bases and J gave up 6 bases, with 19 bases separating them. The CDR3 bases are TGTGCCAGCAGTTACCAAAAGGGAGGGGGGACGGCTGAAGCTTTCTTT. It translates to CASSYQKGGGTAEAFF.

The rearrangement joins TRBV6-6 to TRBJ1-5; unclear D gene. The germline V and J ends were trimmed by 6 bases and 3 bases, with 12 bases remaining between them. CDR1 is MNHNY, CDR2 SVGAGI, per germline (reference sequence). The CDR3 has 14 amino acids. The CDR3 loop reads CASSTNGANQPQHF. CDR3 DNA sequence: TGTGCCAGCAGCACTAATGGAGCCAATCAGCCCCAGCATTTT.

The chain couples TRBV5-4 to TRBJ2-3, with D perhaps matching TRBD1 (6 bases). The CDR3 has 16 amino acids. Germline V lookup: CDR1 SGHNT, CDR2 YYREEE (reference sequence). V dropped 4 bases and J dropped 4 bases, with 19 bases sitting between them. CDR3 sequence: CASSLKTGSDADTQYF. In nucleotides, the CDR3 is TGTGCCAGCAGCCTAAAAACAGGGTCTGACGCAGATACGCAGTATTTT.